A single sample gave rise to the 19 T cell receptor beta chains below, sequenced in a study of human T cells and chemical hapten exposure. TCRdb reanalysed the RACE reads using MiXCR and keeps one entry per CDR3 protein. Of some 59,000 distinct CDR3 sequences listed, approximately 11% were seen once; the top ten hold around 3.9%. As for time point: pre-sensitization, week 0. Treatment indicated: therapeutic diphenylcyclopropenone sensitization with weekly scalp DPC. The specimen comprised whole blood, sampled in connection with sensitization to the hapten diphenylcyclopropenone (DPC). These receptors were taken from a woman aged 40 to 50 with alopecia areata. Some clones in this sample may be carry-over from other donors' samples.

In this sample, this clonotype turned up many times. The CDR3 protein is CASSSGLAGAETQYF. The CDR3, as DNA: TGTGCCAGCAGCTCGGGACTAGCGGGAGCGGAGACCCAGTACTTC. The genes are TRBV11-2 and TRBJ2-5, with TRBD2 matching 14 bases. The CDR3 covers 15 residues. CDR1 SGHAT and CDR2 FQNNGV come from the germline V gene. V lost 4 bases, J lost 5 bases, and 3 bases stayed unmatched.

This chain uses TRBV7-9 with TRBJ2-1, with D unresolved. Germline V gene data show CDR1 as SEHNR and CDR2 as FQNEAQ (reference sequence). This CDR3 has 12 residues. With 5 bases removed from V and 9 bases from J, the gap between germline ends came to 11 bases. CDR3 DNA sequence: TGTGCCAGCAGCCCTACCCAACTTGAGCAGTTCTTC. Amino acid sequence: CASSPTQLEQFF.

The V gene is TRBV3-1, the J gene TRBJ1-1; maybe TRBD1 (6 bases). The V end lost 1 base, the J end lost 4 bases, and 10 bases lay between the germline ends. CDR1 is LGHDT, CDR2 YNNKEL, per germline (reference sequence). The CDR3 totals 14 residues. CDR3 protein: CASSQAEGVTEAFF. CDR3 coding DNA: TGTGCCAGCAGCCAAGCCGAGGGGGTCACTGAAGCTTTCTTT.

This clonotype was found many times. This chain links TRBV5-1 with TRBJ2-1; 12 nucleotides agree with TRBD2. V was pared by 1 base and J by 7 bases, with 12 bases of the junction left unmatched. There are 18 residues in the CDR3. Germline V gene data show CDR1 as SGHRS and CDR2 as YFSETQ. CDR3 in DNA: TGCGCCAGCAGCTTGCTAGCGGGAGGGCCTATTGTGTTGAATGAGCAGTTCTTC. Protein sequence: CASSLLAGGPIVLNEQFF.

This clonotype appeared a few times. V gene TRBV2 combines with J gene TRBJ2-2, with 7 bases that match TRBD2. This CDR3 spans 14 amino acids. The germline gives CDR1 SNHLY, CDR2 FYNNEI. Unmatched junction bases numbered 1, after V lost 4 bases and J lost 2 bases. The CDR3 protein is CASSGEGNTGELFF. CDR3 coding DNA: TGTGCCAGCAGTGGGGAGGGTAACACCGGGGAGCTGTTTTTT.

This clonotype turned up a few times. V usage is TRBV6-1 and J usage is TRBJ2-1, with D uncertain. CDR3 length: 14 amino acids. V lost 1 base and J 0 bases, leaving 4 bases between the germline ends. Germline V gives CDR1 MNHNS, CDR2 SASEGT. The CDR3 DNA follows: TGTGCCAGCAGTGAAGGTAGCTCCTACAATGAGCAGTTCTTC. Its protein is CASSEGSSYNEQFF.

Only one count was recorded for this clonotype. V gene TRBV29-1 combines with J gene TRBJ2-3; 10 positions agree with TRBD2. Germline V CDR1 and CDR2: SQVTM, ANQGSEA. The CDR3 is 16 residues long. Trimming removed 4 bases from V and 0 bases from J; junction bases left unmatched: 7. The CDR3 DNA reads TGCAGCGTTGCAGCGGGAGGGCCAGGGAGCACAGATACGCAGTATTTT. Translation gives CSVAAGGPGSTDTQYF.

This clonotype was found a few times. The CDR3 spells CASSLAQTAKETQYF. In nucleotides, the CDR3 is TGTGCCAGCAGCTTGGCCCAGACAGCTAAAGAGACCCAGTACTTC. V usage is TRBV5-4 and J usage is TRBJ2-5; possible D gene TRBD1, 5 bases. The germline gives CDR1 SGHNT, CDR2 YYREEE (reference sequence). The CDR3 spans 15 residues. Trimming removed 0 bases from V and 3 bases from J, with 12 bases in between.

The chain combines TRBV24-1 with TRBJ2-3; 12 positions match TRBD2. CDR1 is KGHDR, CDR2 SFDVKD, per germline. V lost 3 bases to trimming and J lost 5 bases; unmatched junction nucleotides: 5. This CDR3 spans 16 amino acids. CDR3 protein: CATSDTLAGGGDTQYF. CDR3 DNA: TGTGCCACCAGTGATACCCTAGCGGGAGGGGGAGATACGCAGTATTTT.

In its sample, this clonotype was seen many times. The rearrangement links TRBV29-1 to TRBJ2-5; D uncertain. The germline V gene has CDR1 SQVTM and CDR2 ANQGSEA. There are 14 residues in the CDR3. V gave up 6 bases and J gave up 5 bases, with 19 bases separating them. The chain's CDR3 is CSVGGPSWSETQYF. The CDR3 DNA reads as TGCAGCGTCGGTGGACCGAGCTGGTCGGAGACCCAGTACTTC.

This clonotype was detected ten times or more. The chain employs TRBV20-1 and TRBJ2-3; D is ambiguous. V was clipped by 8 bases and J by 5 bases, with 14 bases between them. The CDR3 runs to 12 residues. The germline V gene encodes CDR1 DFQATT and CDR2 SNEGSKA (reference sequence). As DNA, the CDR3 is TGCAGTACACGCATGGCAGGAGATACGCAGTATTTT. It codes for CSTRMAGDTQYF.

About this clonotype: The junction departs from the called germline gene at one end, perhaps through a read error. J is TRBJ2-1 and V is TRBV5-4; 10 bases align to TRBD1. CDR1 is SGHNT, CDR2 YYREEE, per germline (reference sequence). The CDR3 consists of 15 residues. CDR3 region: CAGSQGTGEWNEQFF. The CDR3 bases are TGTGCCGGCAGTCAGGGGACAGGGGAGTGGAATGAGCAGTTCTTC.

This clonotype was counted ten times or more. The CDR3 sequence is CASSLSRQETQYF. In nucleotides, the CDR3 is TGTGCCAGCTCACTGTCCCGACAAGAGACCCAGTACTTC. V gene TRBV18 combines with J gene TRBJ2-5; D gene uncertain. Trimming pared 4 bases from V and 2 bases from J, leaving 8 bases between. Per germline, CDR1 KGHSH and CDR2 LQKENI. This CDR3 contains 13 residues.

The chain combines TRBV5-6 with TRBJ1-5, with D unresolved. The CDR3 is 13 amino acids. Looked up from germline, CDR1 is SGHDT and CDR2 is YYEEEE. V was pared by 0 bases and J by 9 bases, with 10 bases between. The CDR3 protein is CASSLGTSGPQHF. CDR3 bases: TGTGCCAGCAGCTTGGGAACGTCGGGGCCCCAGCATTTT.

This clonotype appeared many times. Written as DNA, the CDR3 is TGTGCCAGCAGTGCGACAGGGCCTGCCCCCGGGGAGCTGTTTTTT. This gives the protein CASSATGPAPGELFF. The chain employs TRBV2 and TRBJ2-2; TRBD1 matches at 7 bases. J was trimmed by 6 bases and V by 4 bases; bases with no gene match: 8. The CDR3 loop spans 15 amino acids. CDR1 and CDR2 from the germline V gene are SNHLY and FYNNEI.

The chain carries TRBV6-1 and TRBJ1-2; D possibly corresponds to TRBD1 (6 bases). The V end lost 6 bases, the J end lost 4 bases, and 12 bases lay between the germline ends. Per germline, CDR1 MNHNS and CDR2 SASEGT. The CDR3 contains 13 residues. The CDR3 here is CASRAGAGYGYTF. The CDR3 DNA sequence: TGTGCCAGCAGAGCAGGGGCCGGCTATGGCTACACCTTC.

This clonotype has ten or more counts. The chain joins TRBV7-2 to TRBJ2-7; 9 nucleotides line up with TRBD2. CDR1 and CDR2 (germline): SGHTA, FQGNSA. The CDR3 runs to 16 residues. V lost 5 bases, J lost 2 bases, and 10 bases stayed unmatched. In nucleotides, the CDR3 is TGTGCCAGCAGCCCAAGGGGGGCGGGAGGGCCCTACGAGCAGTACTTC. Amino acid sequence: CASSPRGAGGPYEQYF.

The chain carries TRBV6-2 or TRBV6-3 and TRBJ2-4; 9 bases agree with TRBD1. Germline-derived CDR1 and CDR2 are MNHEY and SVGEGT. Trimming cost V 4 bases and J 9 bases; bases outside gene matches: 7. CDR3 length equals 14 residues. CDR3 sequence: CASSSGTGMVIQYF. The CDR3 nucleotides read TGTGCCAGCAGTTCCGGGACAGGGATGGTCATTCAGTACTTC.

This clonotype has a handful of counts. The chain uses TRBV20-1 and TRBJ2-5, with D possibly being TRBD2 (6 bases). Germline V CDR1 and CDR2: DFQATT, SNEGSKA (reference sequence). CDR3 length: 17 amino acids. V was shortened by 5 bases and J by 2 bases, with 24 bases between the two germline ends. The DNA for the CDR3 is TGCAGTGCTGATCCAAGGGGTGTGGCGGGATATCAAGAGACCCAGTACTTC. This encodes CSADPRGVAGYQETQYF.